This T cell receptor beta chain emerged from a study of blood T cell repertoires in COVID-19. The method was immunoSEQ multiplex PCR; TCRdb's version includes in-frame clones alone and lacks a portion of them. The table lists 190,000 or so clones, more than 80% of them singletons. Per germline, CDR1 MRHNA and CDR2 SNTAGT. Trimming cost V 5 bases and J 3 bases; bases outside gene matches: 4. The CDR3 consists of 14 residues. The V gene is TRBV6-4, the J gene TRBJ2-3; 8 nucleotides match TRBD2. The receptor comes from a man aged 35 to 55 who had recovered from COVID-19. The sequencing input was PBMCs or T cells enriched from blood (not recorded which). Written as DNA, the CDR3 is TGTGCCAGCAGTTCGGGCGGGGGGACAGATACGCAGTATTTT. Translated: CASSSGGGTDTQYF.